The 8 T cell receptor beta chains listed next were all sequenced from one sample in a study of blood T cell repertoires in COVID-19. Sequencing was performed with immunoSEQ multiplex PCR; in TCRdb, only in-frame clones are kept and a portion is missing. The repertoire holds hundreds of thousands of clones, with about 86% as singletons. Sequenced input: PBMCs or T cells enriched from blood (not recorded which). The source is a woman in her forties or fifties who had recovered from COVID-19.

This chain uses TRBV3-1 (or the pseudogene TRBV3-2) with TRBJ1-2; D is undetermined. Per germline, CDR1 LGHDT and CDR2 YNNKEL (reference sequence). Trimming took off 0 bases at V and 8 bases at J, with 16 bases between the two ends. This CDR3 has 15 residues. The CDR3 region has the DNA TGTGCCAGCAGCCAAGACATGACCATCTTGGGCGGCTACACCTTC. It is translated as CASSQDMTILGGYTF.

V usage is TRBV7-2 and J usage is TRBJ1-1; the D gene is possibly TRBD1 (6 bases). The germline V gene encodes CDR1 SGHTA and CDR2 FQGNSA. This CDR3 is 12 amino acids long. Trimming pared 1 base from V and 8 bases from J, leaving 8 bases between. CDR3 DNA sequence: TGTGCCAGCAGCTTAGAGGGGGTGGAAGCTTTCTTT. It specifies CASSLEGVEAFF.

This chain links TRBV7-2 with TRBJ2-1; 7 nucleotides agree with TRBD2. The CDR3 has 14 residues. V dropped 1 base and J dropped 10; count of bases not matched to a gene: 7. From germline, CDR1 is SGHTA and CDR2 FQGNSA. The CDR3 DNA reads TGTGCCAGCAGCTTAGGTCTGGCAGCGGGGGAGCAGTTCTTC. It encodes CASSLGLAAGEQFF.

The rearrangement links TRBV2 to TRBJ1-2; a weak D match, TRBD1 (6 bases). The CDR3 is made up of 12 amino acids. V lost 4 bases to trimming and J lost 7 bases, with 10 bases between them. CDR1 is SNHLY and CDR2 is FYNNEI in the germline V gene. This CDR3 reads CASSGGQIGYTF. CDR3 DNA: TGTGCCAGCAGTGGGGGGCAGATTGGCTACACCTTC.

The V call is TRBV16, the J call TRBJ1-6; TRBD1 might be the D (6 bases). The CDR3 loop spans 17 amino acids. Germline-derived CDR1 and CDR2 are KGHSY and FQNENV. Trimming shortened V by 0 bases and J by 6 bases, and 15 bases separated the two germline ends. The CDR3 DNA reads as TGTGCCAGCAGCCAATCAGGGGGAGACTACGCTAATTCACCCCTCCACTTT. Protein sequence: CASSQSGGDYANSPLHF.

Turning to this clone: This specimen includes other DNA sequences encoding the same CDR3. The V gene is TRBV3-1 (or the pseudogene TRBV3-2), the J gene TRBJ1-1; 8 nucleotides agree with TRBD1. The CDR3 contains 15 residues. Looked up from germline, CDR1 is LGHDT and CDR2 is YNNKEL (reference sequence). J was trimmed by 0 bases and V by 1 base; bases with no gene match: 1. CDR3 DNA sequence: TGTGCCAGCAGCCAAGCGACAGGGGTGAACACTGAAGCTTTCTTT. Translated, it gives CASSQATGVNTEAFF.

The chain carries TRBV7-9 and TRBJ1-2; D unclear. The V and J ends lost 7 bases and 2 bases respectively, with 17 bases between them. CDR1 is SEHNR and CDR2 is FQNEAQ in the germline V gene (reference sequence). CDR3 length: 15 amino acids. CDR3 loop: CASTPPPGGNYGYTF. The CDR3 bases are TGTGCCAGCACACCTCCCCCCGGCGGGAACTATGGCTACACCTTC. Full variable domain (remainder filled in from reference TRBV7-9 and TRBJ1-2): DTGVSQNPRHKITKRGQNVTFRCDPISEHNRLYWYRQTLGQGPEFLTYFQNEAQLEKSRLLSDRFSAERPKGSFSTLEIQRTEQGDSAMYLCASTPPPGGNYGYTFGSGTRLTVV.

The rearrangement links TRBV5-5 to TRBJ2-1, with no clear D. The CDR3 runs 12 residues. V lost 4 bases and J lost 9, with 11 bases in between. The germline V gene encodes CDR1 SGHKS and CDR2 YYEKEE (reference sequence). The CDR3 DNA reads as TGTGCCAGCAGCCAGGTTATTAGTGAGCAGTTCTTC. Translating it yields CASSQVISEQFF.